This T cell receptor beta chain was recorded in a study of B cell selection in AIRE deficiency. General study results and limits: Shared Treg sequences had shorter CDR3s, biased toward rearrangements with few non-templated insertions. With only TCRbeta sequenced, about 40% of shared healthy Treg sequences overlapped Tconv.

About this clone: Its antigen is still unknown.

CD4+CD127+ cells were sorted as the conventional CD4 T cells. With 3 bases clipped from V and 8 bases from J, the junction kept 7 bases outside the gene matches. Germline V gene sequence: CDR1 LGHNT, CDR2 FRNRAP. The CDR3 contains 14 residues. Data came from immunoSEQ multiplex PCR; TCRdb stores just in-frame clones and leaves some out. Seen here are 20,000 to 25,000 clones, more than 95% observed once, and the top ten hold roughly 0.29%. Sequencing was done on a sample of conventional CD4+ T cells sorted from PBMCs. The chain carries TRBV12-5 and TRBJ1-1; 9 bases agree with TRBD1. The sequence was obtained from a human donor with AIRE deficiency. The CDR3 DNA sequence: TGTGCTAGTGGTTTCTCCGGGACAGGGAGGGAAGCTTTCTTT. Amino acid sequence: CASGFSGTGREAFF.